This paragraph reports one T cell receptor beta chain. Primers used in a second PCR of about 6 to 11 cycles were a sample-barcoded 5' primer and a J-beta primer mix. TCRdb reprocessed the 5' RACE reads via MiXCR and lists one record per CDR3 protein. The table shows some 1.8 million distinct CDR3 sequences, with 35% to 50% occurring only once. The authors extracted at least 5 micrograms of total RNA per sample. CDR1 is DFQATT and CDR2 is SNEGSKA in the germline V gene (reference sequence). The CDR3 has 14 amino acids. Germline trimming cut 3 bases from V and 5 bases from J; bases unmatched to any gene: 7. The record originates from a study of blood T cells in healthy people across ages.

Specimen: blood. The chain has TRBV20-1 and TRBJ1-5; 7 positions match TRBD1. This clonotype originated in a human donor in good health. The CDR3 DNA sequence: TGCAGTGCTAGGGGTGACAGGGACCATCAGCCCCAGCATTTT. It yields the protein CSARGDRDHQPQHF.